This passage covers 3 T cell receptor beta chains from one sample sequenced in a study of PD-1 blockade in classical Hodgkin lymphoma. Sample time point: cycle 4 day 1 (C4D1), after around six weeks of nivolumab. Each of the patients experienced relapse following autologous stem cell transplantation, and their brentuximab vedotin exposure differed. The assay was immunoSEQ multiplex PCR, and TCRdb's table has in-frame clones only and misses some. The sample contains around 7,900 clones, about 84% of which appear only once. The sample consisted of peripheral blood mononuclear cells (PBMCs), taken before the fourth cycle of nivolumab. The source of these receptors is a human donor with classical Hodgkin lymphoma.

V and J are TRBV11-2 and TRBJ2-5, with D unclear. This CDR3 has 14 residues. V lost 0 bases, J lost 5 bases, and 10 bases lay in between. CDR1 and CDR2 (germline): SGHAT, FQNNGV. The CDR3 DNA reads TGTGCCAGCAGCTTAGATAGGCTAGATGAGACCCAGTACTTC. It specifies CASSLDRLDETQYF.

V usage is TRBV6-5 and J usage is TRBJ2-7; tentatively, D is TRBD1 (6 bases). CDR1 is MNHEY and CDR2 is SVGAGI in the germline V gene. V shed 9 bases and J shed 1 base, with 13 bases lying between them. The CDR3 consists of 13 residues. CDR3 loop: CASNRVRSYEQYF. For the CDR3, the DNA is TGTGCCAGTAACAGGGTACGGTCCTACGAGCAGTACTTC.

The chain employs TRBV11-3 and TRBJ2-2; D not resolved. The CDR3 covers 12 residues. The germline V gene encodes CDR1 SGHNT and CDR2 YENEEA. The V and J ends lost 2 bases and 7 bases respectively, with 5 bases between them. CDR3 sequence reads: CASSLSHGELFF. The CDR3 DNA reads TGTGCCAGCAGCTTATCCCACGGGGAGCTGTTTTTT.